The following is a TCR beta chain sequence with its context. The data were produced by immunoSEQ multiplex PCR, yet TCRdb's version contains in-frame clones alone and is incomplete. The sample yields roughly 120,000 clones, roughly 80% seen once. The data stem from a study of blood T cell repertoires in COVID-19. Looking at the study overall: T cells, B-cell-depleted T cells, or PBMCs supplied cDNA or gDNA.

CDR1 MNHNY and CDR2 SVGAGI come from the germline V gene (reference sequence). The CDR3 is 14 residues long. V dropped 7 bases and J dropped 2 bases, with 12 bases sitting between them. Sequencing was done on a sample of peripheral blood. The sequence was collected from a man over 45 with acute or convalescent COVID-19. This chain joins TRBV6-6 and TRBJ1-5; a possible D gene is TRBD1 (5 bases). This CDR3 reads CASTKGSGNQPQHF. The CDR3 DNA is TGTGCCAGCACCAAGGGGTCTGGCAATCAGCCCCAGCATTTT.